This T cell receptor beta chain emerged from a study of CD8 T cells in ankylosing spondylitis. Via MiXCR, TCRdb re-called the 5' RACE reads, giving one row per CDR3 protein. This sample has 150,000 to 250,000 distinct CDR3 sequences, with roughly 12% found just once. Notes on the study in general: Matched synovial fluid from ankylosing spondylitis patients was reported to be enriched for disease-linked clones.

For this clonotype: The target antigen is unknown.

The trim removed 8 bases at V and 1 base at J, leaving 6 bases unmatched. The CDR3 consists of 15 residues. Germline loops: CDR1 WNHNN, CDR2 SYGVQD (reference sequence). Sequencing used blood, either unsorted or a sorted T cell fraction (not recorded which). The receptor was isolated from a male donor with ankylosing spondylitis or in good health (not recorded which). The chain has TRBV10-1 and TRBJ2-1; TRBD2 matches 9 bases. CDR3 region: CASGGGGLSYNEQFF. The DNA for the CDR3 is TGCGCCAGCGGCGGGGGGGGCCTGTCCTACAATGAGCAGTTCTTC.